The 5 T cell receptor beta chains listed next were all sequenced from one sample in a study of metastatic and nonmetastatic thyroid tumors. Thyroid surgery was preceded by no treatment in any patient. TCRdb re-processed the PCR reads through MiXCR. The table records 20,000 or so clones, 15% to 17% of them present only once. The specimen was blood. The receptors were gathered from a female donor with papillary thyroid cancer or a benign thyroid nodule (not recorded which). Some clones in this sample may be carry-over from other donors' samples.

Many counts were recorded for this clone. This chain uses TRBV14 with TRBJ1-2; TRBD1 is a possible D gene (5 bases). CDR3 length: 15 residues. CDR1 and CDR2 from the germline V gene are SGHDN and FVKESK. V was cut by 1 base and J by 6 bases, with 15 bases left in between. CDR3 residues: CASSQVGRAMDGYTF. The CDR3, as DNA: TGTGCCAGCAGCCAAGTAGGCAGGGCGATGGATGGCTACACCTTC. Full variable domain (missing parts from reference TRBV14 and TRBJ1-2): EAGVTQFPSHSVIEKGQTVTLRCDPISGHDNLYWYRRVMGKEIKFLLHFVKESKQDESGMPNNRFLAERTGGTYSTLKVQPAELEDSGVYFCASSQVGRAMDGYTFGSGTRLTVV.

This clone was recorded many times. CDR3 protein: CSASREAGHEQFF. CDR3 DNA: TGCAGTGCTAGCCGGGAGGCAGGGCATGAGCAGTTCTTC. J is TRBJ2-1 and V is TRBV20-1, with 7 bases identical to TRBD2. With V trimmed by 3 bases and J by 8 bases, 7 bases remained unmatched. This CDR3 has 13 amino acids. Germline V gene data show CDR1 as DFQATT and CDR2 as SNEGSKA (reference sequence).

This clone showed up many times. The chain links TRBV20-1 to TRBJ2-5; no clear D gene. The CDR3 contains 12 residues. The germline V and J ends were trimmed by 1 base and 6 bases, with 9 bases remaining between them. Per germline, CDR1 DFQATT and CDR2 SNEGSKA (reference sequence). This CDR3 reads CSARVQSQTQYF. For the CDR3, the DNA is TGCAGTGCTAGAGTTCAGAGTCAGACCCAGTACTTC.

This clone was seen a handful of times. A read error may explain this, as a much larger clone is one base away. A read error is likely, as this CDR3 ends without the conserved phenylalanine or tryptophan. The J gene is TRBJ1-4, the V gene TRBV30; D gene unclear. Germline CDR1 is GTSNPN and CDR2 is SVGIG (reference sequence). The CDR3 sequence is 14 residues long. V dropped 5 bases and J dropped 4 bases, with 14 bases sitting between them. Here the CDR3 reads CAWAPDGINEKLFL. CDR3 bases: TGTGCCTGGGCACCCGACGGAATTAATGAAAAACTGTTTCTT.

Regarding this clone: A junction end diverges from the germline sequence, so it may reflect a read error. Other DNA sequences in this specimen translate into the identical CDR3. The rearrangement joins TRBV13 to TRBJ1-2; no firm D call. The CDR3 sequence is 15 residues long. Per germline, CDR1 PRHDT and CDR2 FYEKMQ (reference sequence). The CDR3 bases are TGCGCCAGCAGCTTAGTAGTCGGAGGAAACTATGGCTACACCTTC. It specifies CASSLVVGGNYGYTF.